This T cell receptor (beta chain) derives from a study of breast tumors, draining lymph nodes, adjacent tissues. This clonotype was detected ten times or more. What it recognizes is unknown. Regarding the study as a whole: That most tumor T cells come from lymph nodes remained unproven. Compared with lymph nodes, tumors were less diverse; compared with nontumor tissue, more. Luminal-like breast cancer showed significantly higher tumor–nontumor repertoire similarity than basal-like.

TCRdb fed the multiplex PCR reads into MiXCR, producing one record per CDR3 protein. Of a few hundred thousand distinct CDR3 sequences listed, around 35% are singletons. Breast cancer patients provided tissue from their axillary draining lymph nodes. With 6 bases removed from V and 3 bases from J, the gap between germline ends came to 8 bases. The CDR3 is 12 residues long. The rearrangement uses TRBV12-3 or TRBV12-4 and TRBJ1-2; D ambiguous. This TCR came from a female donor with breast cancer. Some clones in this sample may be carry-over from other donors' samples. Sequencing used axillary lymph node tissue. CDR3 amino acids: CASRPDDYGYTF. In DNA, the CDR3 is TGTGCCAGCAGACCCGATGACTATGGCTACACCTTC.